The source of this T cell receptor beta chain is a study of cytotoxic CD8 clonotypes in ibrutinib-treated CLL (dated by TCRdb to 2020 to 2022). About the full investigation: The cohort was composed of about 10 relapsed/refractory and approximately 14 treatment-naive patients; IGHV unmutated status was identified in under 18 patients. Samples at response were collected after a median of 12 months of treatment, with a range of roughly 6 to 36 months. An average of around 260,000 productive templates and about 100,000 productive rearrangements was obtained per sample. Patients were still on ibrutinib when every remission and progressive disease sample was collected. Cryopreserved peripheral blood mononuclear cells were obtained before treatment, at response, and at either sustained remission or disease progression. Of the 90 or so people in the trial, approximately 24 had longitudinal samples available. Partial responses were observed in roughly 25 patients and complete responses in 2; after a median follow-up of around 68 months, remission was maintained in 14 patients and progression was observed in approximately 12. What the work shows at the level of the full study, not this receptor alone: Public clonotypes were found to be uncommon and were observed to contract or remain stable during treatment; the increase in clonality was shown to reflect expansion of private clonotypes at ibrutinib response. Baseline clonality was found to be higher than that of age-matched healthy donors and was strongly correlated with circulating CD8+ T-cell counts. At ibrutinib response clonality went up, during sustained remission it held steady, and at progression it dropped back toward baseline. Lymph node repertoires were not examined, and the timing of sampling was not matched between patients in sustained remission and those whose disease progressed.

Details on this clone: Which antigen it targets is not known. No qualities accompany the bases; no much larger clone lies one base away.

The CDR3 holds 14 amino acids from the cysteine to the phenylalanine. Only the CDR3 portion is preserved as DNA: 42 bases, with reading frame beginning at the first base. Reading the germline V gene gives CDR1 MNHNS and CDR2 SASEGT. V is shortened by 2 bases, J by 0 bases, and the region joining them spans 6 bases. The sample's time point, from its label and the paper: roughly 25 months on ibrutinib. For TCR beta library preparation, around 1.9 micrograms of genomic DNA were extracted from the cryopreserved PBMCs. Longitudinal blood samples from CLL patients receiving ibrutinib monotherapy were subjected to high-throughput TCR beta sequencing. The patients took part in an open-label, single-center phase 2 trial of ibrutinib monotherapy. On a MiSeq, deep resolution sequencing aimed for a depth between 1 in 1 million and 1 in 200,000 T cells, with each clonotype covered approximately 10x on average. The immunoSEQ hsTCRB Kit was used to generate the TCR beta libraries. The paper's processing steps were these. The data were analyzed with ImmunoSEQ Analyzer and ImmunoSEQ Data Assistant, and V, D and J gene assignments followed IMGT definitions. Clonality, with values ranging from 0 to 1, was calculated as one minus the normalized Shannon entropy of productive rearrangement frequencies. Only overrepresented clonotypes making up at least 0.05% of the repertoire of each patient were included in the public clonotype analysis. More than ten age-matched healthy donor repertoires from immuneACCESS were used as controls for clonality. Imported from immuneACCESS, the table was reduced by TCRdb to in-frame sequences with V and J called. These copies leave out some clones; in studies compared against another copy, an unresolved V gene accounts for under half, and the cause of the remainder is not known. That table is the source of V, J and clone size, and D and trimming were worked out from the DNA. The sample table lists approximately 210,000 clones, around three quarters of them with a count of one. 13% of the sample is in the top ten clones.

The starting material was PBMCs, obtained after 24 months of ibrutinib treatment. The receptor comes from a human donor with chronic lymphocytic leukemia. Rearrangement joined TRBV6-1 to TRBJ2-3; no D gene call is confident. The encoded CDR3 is CASSEWGSTDTQYF. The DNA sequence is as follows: TGTGCCAGCAGTGAATGGGGTAGCACAGATACGCAGTATTTT.